The sample holds one count of the clone carrying this TCR beta chain. Its antigen is not identified. PCR employed 60 Vbeta and 13 Jbeta primers. Clones were read by immunoSEQ multiplex PCR, and TCRdb kept only the in-frame ones, dropping some. The repertoire holds 160,000 or so clones, with approximately 80% as singletons. The sample belongs to a study of cytomegalovirus exposure and HLA in healthy donors. Notes on the study in general: In an earlier analysis, in 540 or so donors, most V segments appeared productive either ~87% or ~30% of the time. Further analysis, carried out later, found HLA-associated TCR beta chains more clonally expanded than equally common other chains. In a later analysis, an Asian-associated ancestry cluster reportedly showed fewer N-insertions than the approximately 700-donor mean. CMV serostatus was the only immune exposure information that was available.

The CDR3 runs 14 residues. The junction had 6 bases not matched to a gene; V was cut back by 5 bases and J by 6 bases. Germline V gives CDR1 LNHDA, CDR2 SQIVND (reference sequence). Sequences were obtained from PBMCs. The rearrangement links TRBV19 to TRBJ1-1; 10 bases agree with TRBD1. The TCR was taken from a man aged 55 to 70 in good health and CMV-seronegative. CDR3 sequence reads: CASSFGQGEPEAFF. The DNA for the CDR3 is TGTGCCAGTAGTTTCGGACAGGGGGAACCTGAAGCTTTCTTT.